This T cell receptor (beta chain) was observed in a study of T cells in Graves' hyperthyroidism and ophthalmopathy. What was amplified from RNA transcripts were TCR beta CDR3 regions. The HTBI primer set was used in a first-round RT-PCR of the TCR CDR3. MiXCR, run by TCRdb on the multiplex PCR reads, gives a single entry per CDR3 protein. The sample lists 650,000 to 800,000 distinct CDR3 sequences; 45% were seen once. The CDR3 contains 13 residues. The J segment lost 7 bases and the V segment lost 6 bases, leaving 7 bases of the junction unmatched. CDR1 SGDLS and CDR2 YYNGEE come from the germline V gene.

The specimen sequenced was peripheral blood or thyroid tissue (not recorded which). The sequence was obtained from an adult man with Graves' disease, either hyperthyroidism or ophthalmopathy (not recorded which). This chain links TRBV9 with TRBJ2-5; 9 positions match TRBD2. The CDR3 DNA sequence: TGTGCCAGCACCGAGGGCGGGAGGGGGACCCAGTACTTC. The encoded protein is CASTEGGRGTQYF.